The rows below give T cell receptor beta chains drawn from one sample of a study of CXCR3-negative and CXCR3-positive naive CD8 T cells. TCRdb reprocessed the 5' RACE reads and keeps a single row for each CDR3 protein, giving no DNA. This table holds around 140,000 distinct CDR3 sequences. Sequencing used naive CXCR3+ CD8+ T cells from blood. These receptors were obtained from a human donor in good health. Some clones in this sample may be carry-over from other donors' samples. CDR3s include the opening cysteine and the closing phenylalanine or tryptophan.

CDR3 | length | J | V
CASSPAGGYYEQYF | 14 | TRBJ2-7 | TRBV11-2
CSVPRTGLNNEQFF | 14 | TRBJ2-1 | TRBV29-1
CASSAPTLTDQPQHF | 15 | TRBJ1-5 | TRBV28
CASSQGTTTGELFF | 14 | TRBJ2-2 | TRBV11-1
CASSRDHWDTQYF | 13 | TRBJ2-3 | TRBV14
CASRRTSGGFETQYF | 15 | TRBJ2-5 | TRBV11-2
CASSSDPGLPSSYNEQFF | 18 | TRBJ2-1 | TRBV28
CASRSTSGRLETQYF | 15 | TRBJ2-5 | TRBV2
CATSTNRDRGNTEAFF | 16 | TRBJ1-1 | TRBV15
CASGADNEQFF | 11 | TRBJ2-1 | TRBV9
CASRYEGPAFF | 11 | TRBJ1-1 | TRBV7-9
CASSLQDQPQHF | 12 | TRBJ1-5 | TRBV12-3/TRBV12-4
CASSLEPSGGAGDTDTQYF | 19 | TRBJ2-3 | TRBV5-1
CASSRSGVAQLCEQYF | 16 | TRBJ2-7 | TRBV21-1
CASSATRTGKDTEAFF | 16 | TRBJ1-1 | TRBV19
CASSFVSGRYNEQFF | 15 | TRBJ2-1 | TRBV7-9
CATSRESNSLVGYTF | 15 | TRBJ1-2 | TRBV15
CASHRIPYEQYF | 12 | TRBJ2-7 | TRBV28
CASSPTGLRHEQYF | 14 | TRBJ2-7 | TRBV5-1
CASSEEGMGNTDTQYF | 16 | TRBJ2-3 | TRBV6-1
CASSLSPSGGYNEQFF | 16 | TRBJ2-1 | TRBV3-1
CSVVPGQGYSDTQYF | 15 | TRBJ2-3 | TRBV29-1
CSGLAGRTYNEQFF | 14 | TRBJ2-1 | TRBV20-1
CASSLGGGPEFF | 12 | TRBJ2-1 | TRBV11-3
CASSYSIRLAGVVEQFF | 17 | TRBJ2-1 | TRBV6-2/TRBV6-3
CASSFGSDFYEQYF | 14 | TRBJ2-7 | TRBV12-3/TRBV12-4
CSVVTGNTIYF | 11 | TRBJ1-3 | TRBV29-1
CSFLAVNTGELFF | 13 | TRBJ2-2 | TRBV20-1
CASSQDLTPGLPRDIQYF | 18 | TRBJ2-4 | TRBV3-1
CASSSPGTGELFF | 13 | TRBJ2-2 | TRBV12-3/TRBV12-4
CASREREGLGIETQYF | 16 | TRBJ2-5 | TRBV27
CASSLDNQWETQYF | 14 | TRBJ2-5 | TRBV11-2
CASSQDPDSGNTIYF | 15 | TRBJ1-3 | TRBV4-1
CASTGLRGRSDTQYF | 15 | TRBJ2-3 | TRBV28
CASSLVAGGITDTQYF | 16 | TRBJ2-3 | TRBV7-2
CAISEFSQGSNQPQHF | 16 | TRBJ1-5 | TRBV10-3
CSVSGTVSYNEQFF | 14 | TRBJ2-1 | TRBV29-1
CARSLELFRGGRMNEQFF | 18 | TRBJ2-1 | TRBV5-3
CSAILLADSTDTQYF | 15 | TRBJ2-3 | TRBV20-1
CASSSGLDGENEQFF | 15 | TRBJ2-1 | TRBV28
CASSIGAGSEAFF | 13 | TRBJ1-1 | TRBV19
CASSRRDRDNEQFF | 14 | TRBJ2-1 | TRBV2
CATRSSGSYNEQFF | 14 | TRBJ2-1 | TRBV15
CSVYSRTGRSTGELFF | 16 | TRBJ2-2 | TRBV29-1
CASSLPTASGSIYEQYF | 17 | TRBJ2-7 | TRBV28
CASSVTGGRAYEQYF | 15 | TRBJ2-7 | TRBV7-3
CASSLVAGGTDTQYF | 15 | TRBJ2-3 | TRBV5-6
CASSSTGGLNTEAFF | 15 | TRBJ1-1 | TRBV7-9
CSVEDLYTGELFF | 13 | TRBJ2-2 | TRBV29-1
CASSFDPEYNEQFF | 14 | TRBJ2-1 | TRBV12-3/TRBV12-4
CSVWTGDSYEQYF | 13 | TRBJ2-7 | TRBV29-1
CASSEGLGLAGRTSYEQYF | 19 | TRBJ2-7 | TRBV7-7
CASSEAGNSPLHF | 13 | TRBJ1-6 | TRBV2
CASSLSGANEQYF | 13 | TRBJ2-7 | TRBV5-1